The rows below give T cell receptor beta chains drawn from one sample of a study of beta chain features in type 1 diabetes. Method: immunoSEQ multiplex PCR; TCRdb's copy keeps in-frame clones and lacks some. The repertoire holds nearly 700,000 clones, with around 15% as singletons. The material sequenced was naive CD4+ T cells from blood. The receptor set was obtained from a man aged 18 to 35 with type 1 diabetes. Both conserved end residues are part of each CDR3. The order of the fields is V gene, D gene, clone size, J gene, CDR3 DNA, CDR3 protein. D genes are given only for firm matches. Size values are once, few and many counts, or a class for expanded clones, and some rows have none.

V: TRBV18
D: -
size: -
J: TRBJ1-1
DNA: TGTGCCAGCTCACCACAGGGGCCTGAAGCTTTCTTT
CDR3: CASSPQGPEAFF

V: TRBV5-4
D: -
size: few
J: TRBJ2-5
DNA: TGTGCCAGCAGTCGCCAAGAGACCCAGTACTTC
CDR3: CASSRQETQYF

V: TRBV28
D: -
size: -
J: TRBJ2-7
DNA: TGTGCCAGCAGTGCTCCCCCTAGCATGGGATACGAGCAGTACTTC
CDR3: CASSAPPSMGYEQYF

V: TRBV7-2
D: TRBD2
size: few
J: TRBJ2-1
DNA: TGTGCCAGCAGCCAATTAACAGGGACTAGCTCCTACAATGAGCAGTTCTTC
CDR3: CASSQLTGTSSYNEQFF

V: TRBV6-6
D: -
size: -
J: TRBJ2-3
DNA: TGTGCCAGCAGACAGGGATCCACAGATACGCAGTATTTT
CDR3: CASRQGSTDTQYF

V: TRBV2
D: -
size: -
J: TRBJ1-1
DNA: TGTGCCAGCAGTGTCTTAGGAGGAGGGAACACTGAAGCTTTCTTT
CDR3: CASSVLGGGNTEAFF

V: TRBV5-5
D: -
size: -
J: TRBJ1-2
DNA: TGTGCCAGCAGTCTAGGGGCAGGTGATGGCTACACCTTC
CDR3: CASSLGAGDGYTF

V: TRBV15
D: -
size: -
J: TRBJ2-3
DNA: TGTGCCACCAGCAGAGCAGGGGCCGGCACAGATACGCAGTATTTT
CDR3: CATSRAGAGTDTQYF

V: TRBV15
D: -
size: few
J: TRBJ2-1
DNA: TGTGCCACCAGCAGAGTTCGCCTACCCAATGAGCAGTTCTTC
CDR3: CATSRVRLPNEQFF

V: TRBV27
D: -
size: -
J: TRBJ2-7
DNA: TGTGCCAGCAGTTTATCCTGGCACTCCTACGAGCAGTACTTC
CDR3: CASSLSWHSYEQYF

V: TRBV9
D: TRBD2
size: few
J: TRBJ2-1
DNA: TGTGCCAGCAGCCGAGCGGGAGGGTGGAATGAGCAGTTCTTC
CDR3: CASSRAGGWNEQFF

V: TRBV4-1
D: -
size: few
J: TRBJ1-5
DNA: TGCGCCAGCAGCCAACCTTTGGGAACAGCGAATCAGCCCCAGCATTTT
CDR3: CASSQPLGTANQPQHF

V: TRBV10-3
D: TRBD1
size: few
J: TRBJ1-2
DNA: TGTGCCATCAGTGTACTGGGACAGGATAACGGCTACACCTTC
CDR3: CAISVLGQDNGYTF

V: TRBV4-1
D: -
size: -
J: TRBJ2-5
DNA: TGCGCCAGCAGCCGCCCGTCGGCCAACTCTGAGACCCAGTACTTC
CDR3: CASSRPSANSETQYF

V: TRBV4-1
D: -
size: few
J: TRBJ2-2
DNA: TGCGCCAGCAGCCAAGCGGCACAGGCGTTCACCGGGGAGCTGTTTTTT
CDR3: CASSQAAQAFTGELFF

V: TRBV29-1
D: -
size: -
J: TRBJ2-6
DNA: TGCAGCATGGCCAAAGGCTCCTTTTCTGGGGCCAACGTCCTGACTTTC
CDR3: CSMAKGSFSGANVLTF

V: TRBV29-1
D: -
size: -
J: TRBJ2-4
DNA: TGCAGCGTTGACGCGAGGGGAACGAACATTCAGTACTTC
CDR3: CSVDARGTNIQYF

V: TRBV10-2
D: -
size: -
J: TRBJ2-7
DNA: TGCGCCAGCAGTGAGTCCGACAGATTCTCCTACGAGCAGTACTTC
CDR3: CASSESDRFSYEQYF

V: TRBV30
D: TRBD1
size: -
J: TRBJ1-2
DNA: TGTGCCTGGAGAACCCTTGCCGGGACAGCCGCTAACTATGGCTACACCTTC
CDR3: CAWRTLAGTAANYGYTF

V: TRBV18
D: -
size: -
J: TRBJ2-5
DNA: TGTGCCAGCTCACCCTACGCAGGGACCCAAGAGACCCAGTACTTC
CDR3: CASSPYAGTQETQYF

V: TRBV5-1
D: -
size: few
J: TRBJ2-6
DNA: TGCGCCAGCAGCTTGGCGGTCGGGGCCAACGTCCTGACTTTC
CDR3: CASSLAVGANVLTF

V: TRBV7-9
D: TRBD1
size: -
J: TRBJ2-1
DNA: TGTGCCAGCGATCGGACAGGGACACCACAAAAGTACAATGAGCAGTTCTTC
CDR3: CASDRTGTPQKYNEQFF

V: TRBV28
D: TRBD1
size: few
J: TRBJ2-7
DNA: TGTGCCAGCACTCATCCGGGACAGGGTAGAAACGAGCAGTACTTC
CDR3: CASTHPGQGRNEQYF

V: TRBV5-4
D: -
size: -
J: TRBJ1-2
DNA: TGTGCCAGCAGCCCGGCAGAATTTCTTGGCTACACCTTC
CDR3: CASSPAEFLGYTF

V: TRBV30
D: -
size: few
J: TRBJ1-1
DNA: TGTGCCTGGAGTACAGGGATCTTCGGTGAAGCTTTCTTT
CDR3: CAWSTGIFGEAFF

V: TRBV5-6
D: -
size: -
J: TRBJ2-7
DNA: TGTGCCAGCAGCTTGGATCTCAGGTTGTACTTC
CDR3: CASSLDLRLYF

V: TRBV27
D: TRBD1
size: -
J: TRBJ2-1
DNA: TGTGCCAGCAGTTTAACGGGACAGGGCAATGAGCAGTTCTTC
CDR3: CASSLTGQGNEQFF

V: TRBV7-9
D: -
size: -
J: TRBJ1-4
DNA: TGTGCCAGCAGCCCACCTCTGGGGGCAAATGAAAAACTGTTTTTT
CDR3: CASSPPLGANEKLFF

V: TRBV5-6
D: -
size: -
J: TRBJ2-3
DNA: TGTGCCAGCAGCTCAAATCGCGATACGCAGTATTTT
CDR3: CASSSNRDTQYF

V: TRBV19
D: -
size: -
J: TRBJ2-1
DNA: TGTGCCAGCCATCATGGGACTCAGCAGTTCTTC
CDR3: CASHHGTQQFF